This T cell receptor beta chain was recorded in a study of cytomegalovirus exposure and HLA in healthy donors. Study at large: The Caucasian-associated ancestry cluster held less than 85% of 350 to 450 genotyped donors.

The study's findings and limits: An analysis that came later showed most CMV-associated TCR beta chains appearing HLA-restricted.

As for this clone: What it binds is not known.

PCR primers comprised 60 Vbeta and 13 Jbeta primers. This table comes from immunoSEQ multiplex PCR, and its TCRdb copy is limited to in-frame clones, with some not included. The repertoire holds some 120,000 clones, with 80% as singletons. Sequenced input: PBMCs. The origin of this receptor is a man aged 25-45 years in good health and CMV-seronegative.

The CDR3 spells CASSFASGRGGYTF. CDR3 nucleotides: TGTGCCAGCAGTTTTGCGTCAGGCAGGGGAGGCTACACCTTC. This sequence joins TRBV27 and TRBJ1-2; D might be TRBD1 (6 bases). The germline V and J ends were trimmed by 3 bases and 8 bases, with 16 bases remaining between them. CDR3 length equals 14 residues. Looked up from germline, CDR1 is MNHEY and CDR2 is SMNVEV (reference sequence).